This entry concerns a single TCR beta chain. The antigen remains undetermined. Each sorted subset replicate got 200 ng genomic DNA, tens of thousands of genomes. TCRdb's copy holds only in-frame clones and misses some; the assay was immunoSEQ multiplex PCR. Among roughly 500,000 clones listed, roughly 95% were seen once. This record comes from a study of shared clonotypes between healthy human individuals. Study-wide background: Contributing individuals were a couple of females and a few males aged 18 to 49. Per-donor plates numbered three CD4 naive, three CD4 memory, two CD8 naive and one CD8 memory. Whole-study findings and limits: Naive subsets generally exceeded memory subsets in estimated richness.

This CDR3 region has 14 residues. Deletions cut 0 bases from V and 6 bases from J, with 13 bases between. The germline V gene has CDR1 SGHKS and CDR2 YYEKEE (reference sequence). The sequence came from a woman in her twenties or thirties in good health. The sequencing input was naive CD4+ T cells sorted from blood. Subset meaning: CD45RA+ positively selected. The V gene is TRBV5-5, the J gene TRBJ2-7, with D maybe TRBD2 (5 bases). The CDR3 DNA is TGTGCCAGCAGCTTGGATGCCGGGGTTCCCGAGCAGTACTTC. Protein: CASSLDAGVPEQYF.